This T cell receptor (beta chain) was captured in a study of CD8 T cells in Susac syndrome. Turning to the study itself: Treatment status at blood draw for the Susac syndrome patients was therapy-naive, corticosteroids, or intravenous immunoglobulin alone.

The germline V gene encodes CDR1 MDHEN and CDR2 SYDVKM. The ends were cut back, 7 bases at V and 1 base at J, with 16 bases in the middle. This CDR3 has 16 amino acids. While CD8+ and CD4+ T cells were isolated negatively, TEMRA cells were enriched by FACS. Random hexamers were used to reverse transcribe an amount of roughly 0.45 to 1 ug RNA. Using its own MiXCR run on the immunoSEQ multiplex PCR reads, TCRdb lists one record per CDR3 protein. Among some 210,000 distinct CDR3 sequences listed, about 95% were seen once. This sequence was found in a human donor with Susac syndrome. The sample consisted of CD4+ T cells from PBMCs. This chain connects TRBV28 to TRBJ2-2; TRBD2 is a possible D gene (6 bases). The CDR3 region has the DNA TGTGCCAGCACCCCCGCGGGACGGGAGAACACCGGGGAGCTGTTTTTT. Translating gives CASTPAGRENTGELFF.